Listed here is a single T cell receptor (beta chain). The antigen remains unidentified. Other DNA sequences in the same sample also yield this CDR3. This entry belongs to a study of shared clonotypes between healthy human individuals. Whole-study context: Those who served as donors were a couple of women and three men between the ages of 18 and 49. General observations from the study: Shared clonotypes across all four donors exceeded non-shared ones in generation probability.

Some clones are missing from TCRdb's copy, which holds only in-frame ones; the method was immunoSEQ multiplex PCR. The data show about 1.5 million clones, 95% to 99% seen once. V lost 4 bases and J lost 2, with 11 bases in between. The CDR3 is 14 residues long. The germline V gene has CDR1 SGHRS and CDR2 YFSETQ. The study drew all its donors from Caucasian adults living in Nashville, Tennessee. The TCR was taken from a man aged 25 to 45 in good health. Sequences were obtained from naive CD4+ T cells sorted from blood. Stated subset: CD45RA+ positively selected. The chain combines TRBV5-1 with TRBJ2-3, with D tentatively TRBD2 (6 bases). The CDR3, as DNA: TGCGCCAGCAGCCATCGGGACTCCACAGATACGCAGTATTTT. This translates into CASSHRDSTDTQYF.